This entry concerns a single T cell receptor (beta chain). The antigen is undetermined. This specimen comes from a study of cytomegalovirus exposure and HLA in healthy donors. Background on the study: Tens of millions of unique TCRs from HLA-typed donors were held in an early data release. Study-level results: 150 or so TCR beta chains were listed as cytomegalovirus-associated. HLA allele associations emerged for about 18,000 TCR beta sequences in a later analysis, at 0.05 false discovery rate. Being productive about 90% or about 30% of the time was typical of most TCR beta V segments in an earlier analysis.

Between the trimmed V and J ends, which lost 2 bases and 7 bases, there was a span of 14 bases. CDR3 length: 14 residues. The germline gives CDR1 SGHDT, CDR2 YYEEEE. A multiplex PCR was run with 60 Vbeta primers and 13 Jbeta primers. The protocol was immunoSEQ multiplex PCR, while the TCRdb copy is restricted to in-frame clones and leaves out a portion. The data contain about 190,000 clones, about nine tenths of them singletons. This clonotype was obtained from a boy aged 2 to 10 in good health and CMV-seronegative. The sequenced sample was PBMCs. The V call is TRBV5-6, the J call TRBJ2-3, with unresolved D. CDR3 in DNA: TGTGCCAGCAGCTTCCAGGCATTACAGAATACGCAGTATTTT. This sequence encodes CASSFQALQNTQYF. Full variable domain (missing parts from reference TRBV5-6 and TRBJ2-3): DAGVTQSPTHLIKTRGQQVTLRCSPKSGHDTVSWYQQALGQGPQFIFQYYEEEERQRGNFPDRFSGHQFPNYSSELNVNALLLGDSALYLCASSFQALQNTQYFGPGTRLTVL.